This T cell receptor beta chain was identified in a study of shared clonotypes between healthy human individuals. Findings and limits, study-wide: Despite large depth, rarefaction showed incomplete sorted-subset sequencing.

A remark on this clone: Its antigen is still unknown.

CDR3 length: 12 residues. The V gene end was trimmed by 4 bases and the J gene end by 5 bases; junction bases not matched to a gene: 4. CDR1 and CDR2 (germline): SQVTM, ANQGSEA. The table came from immunoSEQ multiplex PCR; TCRdb's copy has only in-frame clones and leaves some out. This table has roughly 680,000 clones, 72% appearing once. The sequence was obtained from a young woman in good health. The chain carries TRBV29-1 and TRBJ2-5; 7 bases fit TRBD2. Source material: memory CD4+ T cells sorted from blood. Stated subset: CD45RA-negative fraction. CDR3 sequence (DNA): TGCAGCGTTGTGGGAGGGGCCGAGACCCAGTACTTC. It codes for CSVVGGAETQYF.